These 26 T cell receptor beta chains were all obtained from the same sample, sequenced in a study of blood T cell repertoires in COVID-19. Generated by immunoSEQ multiplex PCR, the TCRdb table keeps only in-frame clones and is missing some. The data show a few hundred thousand clones, with more than 70% seen just once and roughly 12% held by the top ten. Sequencing was done on a sample of peripheral blood. Every receptor here comes from a man older than 75 with acute or convalescent COVID-19.

The chain is built from TRBV28 and TRBJ1-5; the D is unclear. This CDR3 has 17 residues. Germline CDR1 and CDR2: MDHEN and SYDVKM. The ends were cut back, 7 bases at V and 0 bases at J, with 19 bases in the middle. The CDR3 DNA follows: TGTGCCAGCAATAGAGGCCTGCCCCGTTATAGCAATCAGCCCCAGCATTTT. Its protein product is CASNRGLPRYSNQPQHF.

The chain is built from TRBV28 and TRBJ2-7; possibly TRBD2 for D (6 bases). With 5 bases removed from V and 0 bases from J, the gap between germline ends came to 14 bases. Germline CDR1 MDHEN, CDR2 SYDVKM. This CDR3 contains 15 residues. The CDR3 coding sequence is TGTGCCAGCAGTCCACCCGGGGGACTCTCCTACGAGCAGTACTTC. Protein product: CASSPPGGLSYEQYF. The full variable domain, with the rest looked up from reference TRBV28 and TRBJ2-7, is DVKVTQSSRYLVKRTGEKVFLECVQDMDHENMFWYRQDPGLGLRLIYFSYDVKMKEKGDIPEGYSVSREKKERFSLILESASTNQTSMYLCASSPPGGLSYEQYFGPGTRLTVT.

V and J are TRBV19 and TRBJ1-4; D is unclear. The germline CDR1 and CDR2 sequences are LNHDA and SQIVND (reference sequence). Trimming left V 3 bases short and J 0 bases short, with 5 bases between. This CDR3 contains 14 residues. The CDR3, as DNA: TGTGCCAGTAGTATTTTCTCAACTAATGAAAAACTGTTTTTT. Translated, it gives CASSIFSTNEKLFF.

This chain joins TRBV5-4 and TRBJ2-1; TRBD2 might be the D (6 bases). CDR3 length: 12 residues. Trimming cost V 6 bases and J 7 bases, with 11 bases left between them. The germline gives CDR1 SGHNT, CDR2 YYREEE (reference sequence). In DNA form, the CDR3 reads TGTGCCAGCACCCCCGGGGGAAATGAGCAGTTCTTC. This gives the protein CASTPGGNEQFF. Full variable domain (rest looked up from reference TRBV5-4 and TRBJ2-1): ETGVTQSPTHLIKTRGQQVTLRCSSQSGHNTVSWYQQALGQGPQFIFQYYREEENGRGNFPPRFSGLQFPNYSSELNVNALELDDSALYLCASTPGGNEQFFGPGTRLTVL.

The rearrangement joins TRBV24-1 to TRBJ2-2, with 8 nucleotides matching TRBD1. Germline V lookup: CDR1 KGHDR, CDR2 SFDVKD. The V and J ends lost 4 bases and 4 bases, in that order; junction bases with no gene match: 13. CDR3 size: 18 residues. This CDR3 is CATSESTGGSWITGELFF. DNA for the CDR3: TGTGCCACCAGTGAATCCACAGGGGGGAGTTGGATCACCGGGGAGCTGTTTTTT.

V is TRBV29-1 and J is TRBJ2-2; D remains ambiguous. Germline V gene lookup returns CDR1 SQVTM and CDR2 ANQGSEA. The V end was cut by 6 bases, the J end by 5 bases, with 16 bases between. CDR3 length: 14 residues. The CDR3 protein is CSVNLAGSTGELFF. In DNA, the CDR3 is TGCAGCGTGAACTTAGCCGGGTCGACCGGGGAGCTGTTTTTT.

V and J are TRBV4-3 and TRBJ2-2; 9 bases fit TRBD2. With 3 bases clipped from V and 8 bases from J, the junction kept 10 bases outside the gene matches. Germline V lookup: CDR1 LGHNA, CDR2 YSLEER. The CDR3 is made up of 16 amino acids. Here the CDR3 DNA reads TGCGCCAGCAGCCAGCGACGGGGGCTAGCGGGGGGGGAGCTGTTTTTT. It translates to CASSQRRGLAGGELFF.

V and J are TRBV7-8 and TRBJ2-3; no clear D. Germline CDR1 and CDR2: SGHVS and FQNEAQ. The length of the CDR3 is 13 residues. Deletions cut 3 bases from V and 2 bases from J, with 6 bases between. Here the CDR3 reads CASSLGPTDTQYF. The CDR3 DNA reads as TGTGCCAGCAGCTTGGGCCCCACAGATACGCAGTATTTT.

The J gene is TRBJ2-1, the V gene TRBV3-1 (or the pseudogene TRBV3-2); 9 positions agree with TRBD2. Per the germline V gene, CDR1 is LGHDT and CDR2 is YNNKEL (reference sequence). V shed 6 bases and J 1 base; nucleotides not matched to a gene: 7. The CDR3 has 16 amino acids. CDR3 DNA: TGTGCCAGCAGTTCAGGACTAGCGTTTTCCTACAATGAGCAGTTCTTC. Translating it yields CASSSGLAFSYNEQFF.

The V gene is TRBV20-1, the J gene TRBJ1-5, with D maybe TRBD1 (5 bases). V lost 7 bases, J lost 4 bases, and 11 bases lay in between. In germline, CDR1 is DFQATT, CDR2 SNEGSKA (reference sequence). There are 12 residues in the CDR3. CDR3 sequence (DNA): TGCAGTGTTAGTAGGGGAAATCAGCCCCAGCATTTT. Protein sequence: CSVSRGNQPQHF.

The chain has TRBV6-5 and TRBJ1-4; the D gene is possibly TRBD1 (5 bases). CDR3 length equals 13 residues. CDR1 and CDR2 from the germline V gene are MNHEY and SVGAGI. Trimming removed 8 bases from V and 7 bases from J, with 14 bases in between. CDR3 loop: CASQWDGSEKLFF. The CDR3 nucleotides read TGTGCCAGCCAATGGGACGGGAGTGAAAAACTGTTTTTT.

The chain recombines TRBV9 with TRBJ1-2; a weak D match, TRBD1 (5 bases). The germline V gene has CDR1 SGDLS and CDR2 YYNGEE. This CDR3 comprises 13 residues. Trimming stripped 10 bases from V and 1 base from J, with 14 bases between. The chain's CDR3 is CASEGAGNYGYTF. For the CDR3, the DNA is TGTGCCTCAGAAGGGGCAGGTAACTATGGCTACACCTTC.

The gene calls are TRBV4-1 and TRBJ2-3; 9 bases agree with TRBD2. The CDR3 is 16 amino acids. V lost 0 bases, J lost 6 bases, and 7 bases stayed unmatched. CDR1 is MGHRA, CDR2 YSYEKL, per germline. The CDR3 sequence: CASSQEGREGQDTQYF. The DNA for the CDR3 is TGCGCCAGCAGCCAAGAGGGGCGGGAGGGCCAGGATACGCAGTATTTT.

The rearrangement uses TRBV6-5 and TRBJ2-7; D gene uncertain. The CDR3 covers 14 residues. The ends were cut back, 4 bases at V and 3 bases at J, with 13 bases in the middle. Per germline, CDR1 MNHEY and CDR2 SVGAGI. The CDR3 spells CASSSTTRYYEQYF. The CDR3 nucleotides are TGTGCCAGCAGTTCCACAACACGATACTACGAGCAGTACTTC.

The chain couples TRBV7-6 to TRBJ1-3; D is ambiguous. V was pared by 3 bases and J by 0 bases, with 12 bases between. This CDR3 is built from 16 residues. Germline CDR1 SGHVS, CDR2 FNYEAQ. CDR3 protein: CASSFFSGSSGNTIYF. CDR3 coding DNA: TGTGCCAGCAGCTTCTTCTCTGGGAGCTCTGGAAACACCATATATTTT.

The gene calls are TRBV7-2 and TRBJ1-1; 7 positions agree with TRBD1. CDR1 and CDR2 from the germline V gene are SGHTA and FQGNSA. The CDR3 sequence is 14 residues long. The trim removed 7 bases at V and 4 bases at J, leaving 9 bases unmatched. This CDR3 is CASNRGGSSTEAFF. The CDR3 bases are TGTGCCAGCAACAGAGGGGGCAGTAGCACTGAAGCTTTCTTT. The variable domain in full, completed from reference TRBV7-2 and TRBJ1-1, reads GAGVSQSPSNKVTEKGKDVELRCDPISGHTALYWYRQSLGQGLEFLIYFQGNSAPDKSGLPSDRFSAERTGGSVSTLTIQRTQQEDSAVYLCASNRGGSSTEAFFGQGTRLTVV.

The J gene is TRBJ1-1, the V gene TRBV28, with 9 bases that match TRBD1. From germline, CDR1 is MDHEN and CDR2 SYDVKM. The CDR3 sequence is 15 residues long. V shed 3 bases, J shed 0 bases, and the junction held 2 bases outside the gene matches. The CDR3 loop reads CASSFGTGMNTEAFF. DNA of the CDR3: TGTGCCAGCAGTTTCGGGACAGGGATGAACACTGAAGCTTTCTTT. Together with reference TRBV28 and TRBJ1-1, the CDR3 gives the full variable domain: DVKVTQSSRYLVKRTGEKVFLECVQDMDHENMFWYRQDPGLGLRLIYFSYDVKMKEKGDIPEGYSVSREKKERFSLILESASTNQTSMYLCASSFGTGMNTEAFFGQGTRLTVV.

The rearrangement uses TRBV7-3 and TRBJ2-5; D not resolved. V lost 1 base, J lost 4 bases, and 13 bases lay in between. CDR1 and CDR2 (germline): SGHTA, FQGTGA. The CDR3 is 15 residues long. CDR3 residues: CASSLMGTLGETQYF. CDR3 nucleotides: TGTGCCAGCAGCTTAATGGGCACCCTGGGAGAGACCCAGTACTTC.

This chain joins TRBV6-5 and TRBJ1-6, with 9 bases lining up with TRBD1. With 6 bases clipped from V and 6 bases from J, the junction kept 3 bases outside the gene matches. There are 14 residues in the CDR3. The germline V gene has CDR1 MNHEY and CDR2 SVGAGI. The DNA of the CDR3 is TGTGCCAGCAGCCTGACAGGGGGTAATTCACCCCTCCACTTT. It is translated as CASSLTGGNSPLHF.

The chain carries TRBV7-9 and TRBJ1-5; 11 positions match TRBD1. The J segment lost 3 bases and the V segment lost 1 base, leaving 5 bases of the junction unmatched. The CDR3 is made up of 17 amino acids. CDR1 is SEHNR, CDR2 FQNEAQ, per germline (reference sequence). CDR3 nucleotides: TGTGCCAGCAGCTTAGTAGGGACAGGGGGTTTCAATCAGCCCCAGCATTTT. The encoded protein is CASSLVGTGGFNQPQHF.

The V and J genes are TRBV24-1 and TRBJ2-2, with TRBD2 matching 14 bases. Germline CDR1 reads KGHDR; CDR2 reads SFDVKD. The CDR3 sequence is 17 residues long. V was clipped by 12 bases and J by 3 bases; unmatched bases: 11. CDR3 protein: CASAGTSGRSDTGELFF. CDR3 bases: TGTGCCTCGGCCGGGACTAGCGGGAGAAGTGACACCGGGGAGCTGTTTTTT.

CDR3 coding DNA: TGTGCCAGCAGCTCCGGGGTCTACTCTGGAAACACCATATATTTT. It is translated as CASSSGVYSGNTIYF. The chain recombines TRBV28 with TRBJ1-3; D unresolved. This CDR3 is 15 amino acids long. CDR1 is MDHEN and CDR2 is SYDVKM in the germline V gene. The V gene lost 6 bases and the J gene lost 0 bases, with 12 bases spanning the gap.

This clone appeared a few times. V gene TRBV28 combines with J gene TRBJ2-7, with 14 bases identical to TRBD2. The germline V gene encodes CDR1 MDHEN and CDR2 SYDVKM. V lost 0 bases to trimming and J lost 4 bases; unmatched junction nucleotides: 14. The CDR3 has 20 residues. CDR3 in amino acids: CASSLWGLAGEIRRGYEQYF. CDR3 sequence (DNA): TGTGCCAGCAGTTTATGGGGACTAGCGGGAGAAATACGGAGGGGTTACGAGCAGTACTTC.

The sample holds one count of this clone. This sequence joins TRBV5-6 and TRBJ1-4; D gene unclear. Germline loops: CDR1 SGHDT, CDR2 YYEEEE. CDR3 length equals 14 residues. Trimming shortened V by 2 bases and J by 3 bases, and 8 bases separated the two germline ends. The chain's CDR3 is CASSFSGANEKLFF. The CDR3 DNA is TGTGCCAGCAGCTTCTCAGGCGCTAATGAAAAACTGTTTTTT.

This rearrangement joins TRBV19 to TRBJ1-1; D gene unclear. V was cut by 1 base and J by 1 base, with 10 bases left in between. The V gene's germline CDR1 is LNHDA and CDR2 SQIVND (reference sequence). This CDR3 spans 15 amino acids. CDR3 sequence: CASSIAGSRNTEAFF. CDR3 nucleotide sequence: TGTGCCAGTAGTATAGCTGGCTCTAGGAACACTGAAGCTTTCTTT.

This clone was observed many times. The J gene is TRBJ1-6, the V gene TRBV19; 10 bases match TRBD1. The junction had 3 bases not matched to a gene; V was cut back by 3 bases and J by 7 bases. The length of the CDR3 is 15 residues. Germline V lookup: CDR1 LNHDA, CDR2 SQIVND (reference sequence). The CDR3 is CASSIGGQGNSPLHF. CDR3 coding DNA: TGTGCCAGTAGTATCGGGGGACAGGGGAATTCACCCCTCCACTTT.